This entry lists 24 T cell receptor beta chains sequenced from one sample in a study of radiation and T cells in renal cell carcinoma. Documented time point: baseline pretreatment blood. Noted treatment: 15 Gy SBRT to primary tumor, nephrectomy 4 weeks later. Assay used: immunoSEQ multiplex PCR; TCRdb lists only in-frame clones, some missing. This table has about 49,000 clones, 65% to 90% appearing once. The material was blood, obtained from a patient whose treatment included radiotherapy and nephrectomy. These receptors came from a woman between 65 and 79 years old with renal cell carcinoma.

The chain links TRBV6-5 to TRBJ1-2; 10 positions match TRBD1. Trimming cost V 4 bases and J 2 bases; bases outside gene matches: 7. In germline, CDR1 is MNHEY, CDR2 SVGAGI. This CDR3 has 16 residues. CDR3 sequence: CASSFRDRGPNYGYTF. For the CDR3, the DNA is TGTGCCAGCAGTTTCCGGGACAGGGGACCGAACTATGGCTACACCTTC.

J is TRBJ1-2 and V is TRBV6-1; a possible D gene is TRBD1 (5 bases). This CDR3 spans 12 amino acids. The ends were cut back, 4 bases at V and 3 bases at J, with 6 bases in the middle. CDR1 is MNHNS and CDR2 is SASEGT in the germline V gene. Here the CDR3 DNA reads TGTGCCAGCAGTGCGGGGGACTATGGCTACACCTTC. This translates into CASSAGDYGYTF.

This clone has only one observation. The J gene is TRBJ2-1, the V gene TRBV10-3; TRBD2 matches 12 bases. This CDR3 has 15 residues. Germline-derived CDR1 and CDR2 are ENHRY and SYGVKD. The V segment lost 5 bases and the J segment 9 bases; nucleotides outside the gene matches: 8. The CDR3 protein is CAISSPTSGGSEQFF. CDR3 nucleotides: TGTGCCATCAGTTCGCCGACTAGCGGGGGTAGTGAGCAGTTCTTC.

The chain links TRBV6-1 to TRBJ1-5; D call uncertain. V lost 8 bases and J 5 bases, leaving 16 bases between the germline ends. There are 14 residues in the CDR3. Germline V gene data show CDR1 as MNHNS and CDR2 as SASEGT. CDR3 sequence reads: CASRRSGSYQPQHF. In DNA form, the CDR3 reads TGTGCCAGCCGGAGGTCGGGTTCCTATCAGCCCCAGCATTTT.

In DNA, the CDR3 is TGTGCCAGCAGCCCTGGAGGGGGGACGAAAGGCTACACCTTC. This encodes CASSPGGGTKGYTF. This chain joins TRBV6-1 and TRBJ1-2; a possible D gene is TRBD1 (6 bases). There are 14 residues in the CDR3. Germline CDR1 reads MNHNS; CDR2 reads SASEGT. V gave up 6 bases and J gave up 8 bases, with 19 bases separating them.

In this sample, this clone turned up once. The chain joins TRBV29-1 to TRBJ2-3; D ambiguous. The V and J ends lost 6 bases and 8 bases respectively, with 12 bases between them. This CDR3 spans 11 amino acids. Germline CDR1 is SQVTM and CDR2 is ANQGSEA. As DNA, the CDR3 is TGCAGCGTCGCAAACGACGGTACGCAGTATTTT. As protein: CSVANDGTQYF.

The chain employs TRBV11-2 and TRBJ2-6, with D hard to call. Germline V gene data show CDR1 as SGHAT and CDR2 as FQNNGV. V was pared by 2 bases and J by 1 base, with 0 bases between. The CDR3 covers 13 residues. CDR3 amino acids: CASSLSGANVLTF. The CDR3 region has the DNA TGTGCCAGCAGCTTATCTGGGGCCAACGTCCTGACTTTC.

This chain links TRBV5-4 with TRBJ1-2; 7 positions agree with TRBD1. The CDR3 runs 14 residues. From germline, CDR1 is SGHNT and CDR2 YYREEE (reference sequence). V lost 4 bases to trimming and J lost 2 bases; unmatched junction nucleotides: 5. DNA of the CDR3: TGTGCCAGCAGCGTGGGACAGAACAACTATGGCTACACCTTC. It yields the protein CASSVGQNNYGYTF.

This clone has just a few counts. The chain combines TRBV18 with TRBJ1-1, with 7 bases aligning to TRBD1. CDR1 and CDR2 from the germline V gene are KGHSH and LQKENI. The CDR3 is made up of 13 amino acids. V shed 6 bases and J 2 bases; nucleotides not matched to a gene: 3. The CDR3 spells CASSGTANTEAFF. As DNA, the CDR3 is TGTGCCAGCTCCGGGACAGCAAACACTGAAGCTTTCTTT.

The gene calls are TRBV27 and TRBJ2-4, with a weak D call TRBD2 (6 bases). The CDR3 is 13 amino acids. Germline loops: CDR1 MNHEY, CDR2 SMNVEV (reference sequence). The germline V and J ends were trimmed by 3 bases and 3 bases, with 6 bases remaining between them. For the CDR3, the DNA is TGTGCCAGCAGTTTGGGGGGCAAAAACATTCAGTACTTC. Translated, it gives CASSLGGKNIQYF.

The CDR3 reads CASSIYNEQFF. DNA of the CDR3: TGCGCCAGCAGCATATACAATGAGCAGTTCTTC. The rearrangement links TRBV5-1 to TRBJ2-1, with D hard to call. V lost 4 bases to trimming and J lost 4 bases, with 3 bases between them. The CDR3 extends over 11 amino acids. Germline-derived CDR1 and CDR2 are SGHRS and YFSETQ.

This chain connects TRBV7-9 to TRBJ1-2, with a tentative D call TRBD1 (5 bases). This CDR3 contains 16 residues. Trimming took off 5 bases at V and 0 bases at J, with 16 bases between the two ends. Germline lookup yields CDR1 SEHNR and CDR2 FQNEAQ (reference sequence). Here the CDR3 DNA reads TGTGCCAGCAGCACGAGCGTAGGGACGACTAACTATGGCTACACCTTC. It yields the protein CASSTSVGTTNYGYTF.

This clone has only one observation. The V call is TRBV5-1, the J call TRBJ1-2, with 8 bases aligning to TRBD1. Germline CDR1 is SGHRS and CDR2 is YFSETQ. The CDR3 extends over 15 amino acids. With V trimmed by 2 bases and J by 8 bases, 11 bases remained unmatched. Here the CDR3 DNA reads TGCGCCAGCAGCTTACTGACAGGGGCCGAAGGGGGCTACACCTTC. Residues: CASSLLTGAEGGYTF.

Note on this clone: The same CDR3 is also encoded by other DNA sequences in this sample. V usage is TRBV14 and J usage is TRBJ2-1; the match to TRBD2 covers 10 bases. The junction had 4 bases not matched to a gene; V was cut back by 2 bases and J by 3 bases. This CDR3 has 16 residues. CDR1 is SGHDN and CDR2 is FVKESK in the germline V gene. Here the CDR3 DNA reads TGTGCCAGCAGCCAACTAGCGGGAGTTATCTACAATGAGCAGTTCTTC. Translation gives CASSQLAGVIYNEQFF.

The sample holds one count of this clone. This chain links TRBV9 with TRBJ1-2; D is uncertain. The CDR3 is 15 residues long. V was pared by 0 bases and J by 3 bases, with 12 bases between. The germline CDR1 and CDR2 sequences are SGDLS and YYNGEE. CDR3 nucleotides: TGTGCCAGCAGCGTAGAAATGGGCGCGGACTATGGCTACACCTTC. Amino acid sequence: CASSVEMGADYGYTF.

This sequence joins TRBV5-4 and TRBJ2-1, with D tentatively TRBD1 or TRBD2 (5 bases each). The CDR3 is made up of 14 amino acids. V gave up 4 bases and J gave up 4 bases, with 12 bases separating them. The germline V gene encodes CDR1 SGHNT and CDR2 YYREEE (reference sequence). The CDR3 region has the DNA TGTGCCAGCAGCCCCAGGGAGTCATACAATGAGCAGTTCTTC. Amino acids: CASSPRESYNEQFF.

The V and J genes are TRBV7-2 and TRBJ1-1, with D possibly TRBD1 on 6 matching bases. From germline, CDR1 is SGHTA and CDR2 FQGNSA. The CDR3 has 14 residues. Trimming stripped 4 bases from V and 3 bases from J, with 12 bases between. CDR3 DNA sequence: TGTGCCAGCAGCTCAGGACAGTGGGACACTGAAGCTTTCTTT. Translation: CASSSGQWDTEAFF.

CDR3 nucleotide sequence: TGTGCCAGCAGCTCGGCAGGGACCGGAAACACCATATATTTT. Translation gives CASSSAGTGNTIYF. The V call is TRBV6-5, the J call TRBJ1-3, with D tentatively TRBD1 (5 bases). Trimming cost V 6 bases and J 4 bases, with 13 bases left between them. Germline V lookup: CDR1 MNHEY, CDR2 SVGAGI. The CDR3 is made up of 14 amino acids.

The chain has TRBV7-2 and TRBJ2-7, with 8 bases aligning to TRBD2. Germline V gene sequence: CDR1 SGHTA, CDR2 FQGNSA. CDR3 size: 15 residues. V shed 2 bases and J 3 bases; nucleotides not matched to a gene: 6. The CDR3 DNA is TGTGCCAGCAGCTTACTGGCGGGAGGATACTACGAGCAGTACTTC. This gives the protein CASSLLAGGYYEQYF.

The chain joins TRBV7-9 to TRBJ2-1; D call uncertain. This CDR3 comprises 13 residues. V dropped 2 bases and J dropped 5 bases, with 7 bases sitting between them. Germline-derived CDR1 and CDR2 are SEHNR and FQNEAQ (reference sequence). CDR3 in amino acids: CASSLWGDNEQFF. CDR3 coding DNA: TGTGCCAGCAGCTTATGGGGTGACAATGAGCAGTTCTTC.

This clone was seen many times. The chain links TRBV29-1 to TRBJ2-2, with a weak D call TRBD1 (5 bases). Germline values: CDR1 SQVTM, CDR2 ANQGSEA. The CDR3 length is 13 residues. V shed 1 base and J shed 7 bases, with 10 bases lying between them. In DNA form, the CDR3 reads TGCAGCGTTGAAGTATCAGGGAACGGGGAGCTGTTTTTT. Its translation is CSVEVSGNGELFF.

The gene calls are TRBV6-5 and TRBJ2-5, with D uncertain. From germline, CDR1 is MNHEY and CDR2 SVGAGI. The CDR3 runs 14 residues. V was pared by 3 bases and J by 0 bases, with 8 bases between. The CDR3 DNA reads TGTGCCAGCAGTTATAGAGAGTACCAAGAGACCCAGTACTTC. This encodes CASSYREYQETQYF.

This chain links TRBV25-1 with TRBJ2-5, with D uncertain. Looked up from germline, CDR1 is MGHDK and CDR2 is SYGVNS. Trimming removed 0 bases from V and 5 bases from J, with 10 bases in between. The CDR3 covers 14 residues. DNA for the CDR3: TGTGCCAGCAGTGAATATGCGTTACCTGAGACCCAGTACTTC. Encoded protein: CASSEYALPETQYF.

The DNA for the CDR3 is TGTGCCAGTAGTATTGGTTCAGACTTCTATGGCTACACCTTC. It yields the protein CASSIGSDFYGYTF. V gene TRBV19 combines with J gene TRBJ1-2; D is unclear. The length of the CDR3 is 14 residues. The germline V and J ends were trimmed by 3 bases and 4 bases, with 12 bases remaining between them. Germline V gene data show CDR1 as LNHDA and CDR2 as SQIVND (reference sequence).